The present TCR beta chain was sequenced within a study of blood T cell repertoires in COVID-19. The wider study: Both acute and convalescent COVID-19 samples were obtained from the United States, Italy and Spain. PBMCs, B-cell-depleted T cells, or T cells were the source of the cDNA or gDNA that made up the material.

V was clipped by 3 bases and J by 6 bases; unmatched bases: 4. Germline-derived CDR1 and CDR2 are MGHDK and SYGVNS. The CDR3 is made up of 14 amino acids. Libraries were prepared by immunoSEQ multiplex PCR; TCRdb keeps only in-frame clonotypes and omits some of them. The sample records approximately 380,000 clones, around 84% being singletons. This receptor was taken from a woman aged 18 to 35 with acute or convalescent COVID-19. The sample consisted of peripheral blood. This chain connects TRBV25-1 to TRBJ2-3; 9 bases match TRBD2. CDR3: CASSERGGGDTQYF. The CDR3 coding sequence is TGTGCCAGCAGTGAGCGGGGGGGCGGCGATACGCAGTATTTT.